The text below deals with one T cell receptor (beta chain). The antigen remains undetermined. The data originate from a study of T and B cells in COVID-19 patients. Findings and caveats of the study: Exclusive to the recovered cohort were some 2,500 TCR clusters, 25 to 35 of them with low generation probability.

TRB rearrangements were amplified by multiplex PCR with BIOMED2 TRB-A/B primers. TCRdb reprocessed the multiplex PCR reads with MiXCR, giving one entry per CDR3 protein. The sample shows fewer than 10,000 distinct CDR3 sequences, 28% of them seen only once. TRB was amplified from about 250-500 ng of blood genomic DNA. The sequence derives from a human donor who had recovered from COVID-19. The sequenced material came from blood.

CDR3 DNA sequence: TGTGCCAGCAGAAGACTAGCGGACGCGAACACCGGGGAGCTGTTTTTT. Its protein is CASRRLADANTGELFF. The chain carries TRBV12-3 or TRBV12-4 and TRBJ2-2; 9 bases map to TRBD2. The V segment lost 6 bases and the J segment 0 bases; nucleotides outside the gene matches: 5. The CDR3 contains 16 residues.